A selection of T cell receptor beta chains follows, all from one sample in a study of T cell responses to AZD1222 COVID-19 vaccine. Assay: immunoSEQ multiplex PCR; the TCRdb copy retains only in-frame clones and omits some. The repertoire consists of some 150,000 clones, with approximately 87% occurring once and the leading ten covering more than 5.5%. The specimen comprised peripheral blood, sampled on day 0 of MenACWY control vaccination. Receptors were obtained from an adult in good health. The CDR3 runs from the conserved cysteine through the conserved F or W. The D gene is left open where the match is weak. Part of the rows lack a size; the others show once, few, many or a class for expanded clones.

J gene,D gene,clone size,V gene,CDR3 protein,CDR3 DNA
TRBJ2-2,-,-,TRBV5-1,CASSLEGSYITGELFF,TGCGCCAGCAGCTTGGAAGGGTCCTACATCACCGGGGAGCTGTTTTTT
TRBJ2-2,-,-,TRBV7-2,CASSRAGPNTGELFF,TGTGCCAGCAGCCGCGCAGGTCCTAACACCGGGGAGCTGTTTTTT
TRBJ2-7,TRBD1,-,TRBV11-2,CASSLAPGQGHEQYF,TGTGCCAGCAGCTTAGCCCCCGGACAGGGCCACGAGCAGTACTTC
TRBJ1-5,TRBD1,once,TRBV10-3,CAISGAGTGNQPQHF,TGTGCCATCAGCGGAGCCGGGACAGGCAATCAGCCCCAGCATTTT
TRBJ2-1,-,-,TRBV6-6,CASSSSGGSNEQFF,TGTGCCAGCAGTTCATCCGGGGGTTCCAATGAGCAGTTCTTC
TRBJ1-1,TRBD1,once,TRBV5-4,CASSRDSAHTEAFF,TGTGCCAGCAGCCGGGACAGCGCTCACACTGAAGCTTTCTTT
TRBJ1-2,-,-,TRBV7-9,CASSLEGIQGGYTF,TGTGCCAGCAGCTTAGAAGGGATTCAGGGTGGCTACACCTTC
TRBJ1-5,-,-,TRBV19,CASSIDLGGAGQPQHF,TGTGCCAGTAGTATAGATCTGGGAGGGGCGGGTCAGCCCCAGCATTTT
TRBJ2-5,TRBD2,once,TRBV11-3,CASSYTSGRVGETQYF,TGTGCCAGCAGCTATACTAGCGGGAGGGTCGGAGAGACCCAGTACTTC
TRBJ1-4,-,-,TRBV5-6,CASSFRVWREKLFF,TGTGCCAGCAGCTTCCGGGTCTGGAGGGAAAAACTGTTTTTT
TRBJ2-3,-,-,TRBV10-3,CAISEGVSDTQYF,TGTGCCATCAGTGAAGGAGTATCAGATACGCAGTATTTT
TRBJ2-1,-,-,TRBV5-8,CAINLAGGLGEQFF,TGTGCCATCAATCTAGCTGGGGGGCTCGGTGAGCAGTTCTTC
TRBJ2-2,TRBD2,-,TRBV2,CASSPLAGGNTGELFF,TGTGCCAGCAGTCCCCTAGCGGGGGGCAACACCGGGGAGCTGTTTTTT
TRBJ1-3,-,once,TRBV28,CASTVPGVPLSGNTIYF,TGTGCCAGCACCGTACCGGGGGTGCCTCTCTCTGGAAACACCATATATTTT
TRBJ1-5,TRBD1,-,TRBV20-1,CSASSGTGGSQPQHF,TGCAGTGCTAGTTCTGGGACAGGGGGAAGTCAGCCCCAGCATTTT
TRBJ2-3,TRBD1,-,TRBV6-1,CASSATGTGTKEDTQYF,TGTGCCAGCAGTGCCACCGGGACAGGGACGAAGGAGGATACGCAGTATTTT
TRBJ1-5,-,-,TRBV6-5,CASSSSREPQHF,TGTGCCAGCAGCTCTAGCCGAGAGCCCCAGCATTTT
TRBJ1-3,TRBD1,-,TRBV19,CASRLQGASGNTIYF,TGTGCCAGCAGACTACAGGGGGCGTCAGGAAACACCATATATTTT
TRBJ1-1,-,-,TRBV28,CASSPLPPNTEAFF,TGTGCCAGCAGCCCTTTGCCCCCGAACACTGAAGCTTTCTTT
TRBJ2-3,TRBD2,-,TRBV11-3,CASSVGGAGDTQYF,TGTGCCAGCAGTGTCGGGGGGGCCGGGGATACGCAGTATTTT
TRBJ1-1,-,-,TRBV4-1,CASSHPDRTDEAFF,TGCGCCAGCAGCCACCCAGATAGGACGGATGAAGCTTTCTTT
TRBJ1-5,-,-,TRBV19,CASSIFLGENQPQHF,TGTGCCAGTAGTATTTTCCTGGGGGAAAATCAGCCCCAGCATTTT
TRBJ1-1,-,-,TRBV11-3,CASSLGAGNTEAFF,TGTGCCAGCAGCTTAGGGGCAGGTAACACTGAAGCTTTCTTT
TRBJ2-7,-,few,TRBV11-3,CASSLVPNRGYEQYF,TGTGCCAGCAGCTTAGTACCCAATCGGGGCTACGAGCAGTACTTC
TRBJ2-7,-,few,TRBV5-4,CASSPDGYEQYF,TGTGCCAGCAGCCCGGACGGCTACGAGCAGTACTTC
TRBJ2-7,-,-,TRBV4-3,CASSQAGAGKQYF,TGCGCCAGCAGCCAAGCCGGGGCGGGCAAGCAGTACTTC
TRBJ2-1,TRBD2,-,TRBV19,CASSSRLAGNEQFF,TGTGCCAGTAGTTCCCGGCTAGCGGGCAATGAGCAGTTCTTC
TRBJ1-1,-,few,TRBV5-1,CASSLAQGSMVAFF,TGCGCCAGCAGCTTGGCCCAGGGATCGATGGTGGCTTTCTTT
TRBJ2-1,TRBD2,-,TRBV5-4,CASTPGLAGNEQFF,TGTGCCAGCACCCCGGGACTAGCGGGCAATGAGCAGTTCTTC
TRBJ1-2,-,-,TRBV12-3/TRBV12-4,CASSLVGDGYTF,TGTGCCAGCAGTTTAGTGGGAGACGGCTACACCTTC